The 18 T cell receptor beta chains in this list originate from one sample, sequenced in a study of OX40 agonist ivuxolimab in advanced cancers. Assay: immunoSEQ multiplex PCR; the TCRdb copy retains only in-frame clones and omits some. The profile shows approximately 75,000 clones, roughly 80% of them singletons. The source material was CD4+ or CD8+ T cells sorted from blood, sampled in a trial of the OX40 agonist ivuxolimab. These receptors all come from an adult with an advanced solid tumor such as melanoma, head and neck, liver or kidney cancer.

This chain joins TRBV2 and TRBJ1-1; a weak D match, TRBD1 (5 bases). Germline-derived CDR1 and CDR2 are SNHLY and FYNNEI. This CDR3 has 14 amino acids. V was pared by 6 bases and J by 8 bases, with 19 bases between. CDR3 protein: CASRVIGTKPEAFF. The CDR3 nucleotides read TGTGCCAGCAGGGTCATCGGGACGAAGCCCGAAGCTTTCTTT.

V is TRBV5-1 and J is TRBJ2-7; D may correspond to TRBD1 or TRBD2 (5 bases each). The ends were cut back, 6 bases at V and 3 bases at J, with 19 bases in the middle. Germline lookup yields CDR1 SGHRS and CDR2 YFSETQ. The CDR3 runs to 15 residues. CDR3 DNA: TGCGCCAGCAAACTCCCGGGCGAGGGGCACTACGAGCAGTACTTC. Translated: CASKLPGEGHYEQYF.

This clone has only a few counts. V usage is TRBV19 and J usage is TRBJ2-7; D is ambiguous. Trimming removed 4 bases at V and 2 bases at J, with 12 bases between. The germline V gene has CDR1 LNHDA and CDR2 SQIVND (reference sequence). The CDR3 length is 14 residues. CDR3 DNA sequence: TGTGCCAGTAGTAGGGATCAGCGACCCTACGAGCAGTACTTC. Residues: CASSRDQRPYEQYF.

This chain joins TRBV5-3 and TRBJ2-7; 9 bases align to TRBD2. TRBV5-3 is designated an ORF whose function remains uncertain. With V trimmed by 8 bases and J by 7 bases, 7 bases remained unmatched. This CDR3 has 12 amino acids. The CDR3 reads CASDSGSEEQYF. The CDR3 coding sequence is TGTGCCAGTGATAGCGGGAGTGAGGAGCAGTACTTC.

The V call is TRBV7-2, the J call TRBJ1-4; D not resolved. Germline CDR1 is SGHTA and CDR2 is FQGNSA. V gave up 3 bases and J gave up 5 bases, with 19 bases separating them. The CDR3 is made up of 17 amino acids. The CDR3 loop reads CASSFWANTLGNEKLFF. The CDR3 DNA reads TGTGCCAGCAGCTTCTGGGCCAATACCCTGGGGAATGAAAAACTGTTTTTT.

The V call is TRBV19, the J call TRBJ1-5; D might be TRBD1 (6 bases). In germline, CDR1 is LNHDA, CDR2 SQIVND (reference sequence). V lost 6 bases and J 6 bases, leaving 18 bases between the germline ends. The CDR3 spans 15 residues. The CDR3: CASSTDLGAGQPQHF. The CDR3 DNA follows: TGTGCCAGTAGCACAGACTTGGGGGCGGGTCAGCCCCAGCATTTT.

J is TRBJ2-3 and V is TRBV29-1; D gene unclear. This CDR3 has 13 amino acids. Germline-derived CDR1 and CDR2 are SQVTM and ANQGSEA. Trimming removed 8 bases at V and 4 bases at J, with 16 bases between. The chain's CDR3 is CSPRVPGSDTQYF. CDR3 bases: TGCAGCCCCCGGGTTCCCGGATCAGATACGCAGTATTTT.

The CDR3 DNA follows: TGTGCCAGCAGCTTGGTCGGTACAGGGAGGTACGAGCAGTACTTC. This translates into CASSLVGTGRYEQYF. The chain joins TRBV5-4 to TRBJ2-5, with D perhaps matching TRBD1 or TRBD2 (6 bases each). The assigned J gene may be wrong: the sequence end matches TRBJ2-7 better. CDR1 and CDR2 (germline): SGHNT, YYREEE (reference sequence). There are 15 residues in the CDR3.

The chain combines TRBV7-3 with TRBJ2-3; TRBD2 matches at 9 bases. CDR3 size: 16 residues. Germline V gives CDR1 SGHTA, CDR2 FQGTGA. J gave up 1 base and V 2 bases, and 4 bases lay outside the gene matches. The CDR3 region has the DNA TGTGCCAGCAGCTTACAGGGCGGGAGGGGCACAGATACGCAGTATTTT. It codes for CASSLQGGRGTDTQYF.

V is TRBV10-3 and J is TRBJ1-1, with 9 bases fitting TRBD1. Germline lookup yields CDR1 ENHRY and CDR2 SYGVKD. This CDR3 is built from 14 residues. V lost 4 bases, J lost 5 bases, and 5 bases stayed unmatched. The chain's CDR3 is CAISGTGGRTEAFF. The DNA of the CDR3 is TGTGCCATCAGTGGAACAGGGGGCAGAACTGAAGCTTTCTTT.

On this clone: At one of its ends the junction is not consistent with the germline gene, which may arise from a read error. V usage is TRBV7-2 and J usage is TRBJ2-7, with 16 bases lining up with TRBD2. Germline loops: CDR1 SGHTA, CDR2 FQGNSA. CDR3 length equals 13 residues. CDR3 sequence reads: CASRLGTSGGGSF. The CDR3 DNA reads TGTGCCAGTCGGCTCGGGACTAGCGGGGGGGGATCCTTC.

J is TRBJ2-1 and V is TRBV5-1; 9 nucleotides line up with TRBD2. Germline lookup yields CDR1 SGHRS and CDR2 YFSETQ. There are 17 residues in the CDR3. After removal of 3 bases from V and 3 bases from J, the junction contained 10 bases not matched to a gene. The CDR3 region has the DNA TGCGCCAGCAGCTCGACTAGCGGAGGGGGCTACTACAATGAGCAGTTCTTC. Protein product: CASSSTSGGGYYNEQFF. Based on the CDR3 plus reference TRBV5-1 and TRBJ2-1, the full variable domain is KAGVTQTPRYLIKTRGQQVTLSCSPISGHRSVSWYQQTPGQGLQFLFEYFSETQRNKGNFPGRFSGRQFSNSRSEMNVSTLELGDSALYLCASSSTSGGGYYNEQFFGPGTRLTVL.

This sequence joins TRBV5-6 and TRBJ1-4; D gene ambiguous. The CDR3 is 13 amino acids. With 0 bases removed from V and 7 bases from J, the gap between germline ends came to 7 bases. Per the germline V gene, CDR1 is SGHDT and CDR2 is YYEEEE. The CDR3 bases are TGTGCCAGCAGCTTGGGGCACCGTGAAAAACTGTTTTTT. Encoded protein: CASSLGHREKLFF.

This sequence joins TRBV5-1 and TRBJ2-2; 15 bases line up with TRBD2. The CDR3 totals 17 residues. Unmatched junction bases numbered 7, after V lost 4 bases and J lost 6 bases. Germline values: CDR1 SGHRS, CDR2 YFSETQ. CDR3 residues: CASSLGLAGGHPGELFF. CDR3 nucleotide sequence: TGCGCCAGCAGCCTAGGACTAGCGGGAGGGCATCCCGGGGAGCTGTTTTTT.

The V call is TRBV19, the J call TRBJ2-1; 8 bases agree with TRBD1. The CDR3 contains 15 residues. V shed 3 bases, J shed 7 bases, and the junction held 8 bases outside the gene matches. CDR1 LNHDA and CDR2 SQIVND come from the germline V gene (reference sequence). CDR3 sequence (DNA): TGTGCCAGTAGTATGGACAGGGCCTCCGCTAATGAGCAGTTCTTC. Translating gives CASSMDRASANEQFF.

This clone showed up just once. The identical CDR3 is also encoded by other nucleotide sequences in the sample. V is TRBV27 and J is TRBJ1-5; 10 bases fit TRBD1. CDR3 length equals 15 residues. The ends lost 3 bases at V and 4 bases at J; junction bases unmatched: 3. Germline V gene lookup returns CDR1 MNHEY and CDR2 SMNVEV (reference sequence). CDR3: CASSLGQGRNQPQHF. Written as DNA, the CDR3 is TGTGCCAGCAGTTTGGGACAGGGGAGAAATCAGCCCCAGCATTTT.

The chain employs TRBV5-4 and TRBJ2-7; 9 bases align to TRBD1. The CDR3 length is 14 residues. The germline CDR1 and CDR2 sequences are SGHNT and YYREEE (reference sequence). With 0 bases clipped from V and 9 bases from J, the junction kept 7 bases outside the gene matches. The CDR3 sequence is CASSLGDRARSQYF. The CDR3 DNA reads as TGTGCCAGCAGCTTGGGGGACAGGGCGCGTTCGCAGTACTTC.

The genes are TRBV6-6 and TRBJ2-4; D is unresolved. Germline lookup yields CDR1 MNHNY and CDR2 SVGAGI (reference sequence). This CDR3 is 11 amino acids long. Between the trimmed V and J ends, which lost 4 bases and 5 bases, there was a span of 3 bases. The CDR3 bases are TGTGCCAGCAGTTGGGAAAACATTCAGTACTTC. Its protein product is CASSWENIQYF.